The rows below give T cell receptor beta chains drawn from one sample of a study of PD-1 blockade in classical Hodgkin lymphoma. The method was immunoSEQ multiplex PCR; TCRdb's version includes in-frame clones alone and lacks a portion of them. The sample holds about 12,000 clones, roughly 77% seen once. The source material was peripheral blood mononuclear cells (PBMCs), sampled at baseline. The source is a human donor with classical Hodgkin lymphoma. Both conserved end residues are part of each CDR3. The D gene is left open where the match is weak. Where a row states a size, it is once, few, many or the class of an expanded clone; other rows omit it.

cdr3_length d_call j_call clone_size v_call cdr3_nt cdr3_aa
15 TRBD1 TRBJ2-7 NA TRBV6-6 TGTGCCAGTCGACCACAGGGACAGGGGGTGTACGAGCAGTACTTC CASRPQGQGVYEQYF
13 NA TRBJ1-5 NA TRBV19 TGTGCCAGTAGTTTACATGGGGCTCAGCCCCAGCATTTT CASSLHGAQPQHF
15 TRBD2 TRBJ2-1 NA TRBV13 TGTGCCAGCAGCTCGGGACTAGATTTTGGCGATGAGCAGTTCTTC CASSSGLDFGDEQFF
14 NA TRBJ1-2 NA TRBV4-1 TGCGCCAGCAGCCTCAGACAGGCACCCTATGGCTACACCTTC CASSLRQAPYGYTF
18 NA TRBJ2-3 once TRBV18 TGTGCCAGCTCATCTCGAATCAGGCGGAAAACATTCACAGATACGCAGTATTTT CASSSRIRRKTFTDTQYF
16 TRBD2 TRBJ2-3 NA TRBV11-3 TGTGCCAGCAGCCACCAAGCGGGAGTGATTGGAGATACGCAGTATTTT CASSHQAGVIGDTQYF
17 TRBD1 TRBJ1-6 NA TRBV28 TGTGCCAGCAGCTACACAGGGGTAGGTTCCTATAATTCACCCCTCCACTTT CASSYTGVGSYNSPLHF
14 NA TRBJ2-1 NA TRBV9 TGTGCCAGCAGCCCAGAGGGGATACGCAATGAGCAGTTCTTC CASSPEGIRNEQFF
13 NA TRBJ1-1 NA TRBV27 TGTGCCAGCAGTTTTGTCGGTATACCTGAAGCTTTCTTT CASSFVGIPEAFF
17 TRBD2 TRBJ2-4 once TRBV19 TGTGCCAGTAGTAAATCCGCCTTAGCGGGAGGGGTAAACATTCAGTACTTC CASSKSALAGGVNIQYF
14 NA TRBJ2-3 NA TRBV12-5 TGTGCTAGTGGTTTGGGGCAGACAGGAGATACGCAGTATTTT CASGLGQTGDTQYF
17 NA TRBJ2-1 NA TRBV25-1 TGTGCCAGCAGTGAACCCTCACTAGGACCACGGCTCAATGAGCAGTTCTTC CASSEPSLGPRLNEQFF
16 NA TRBJ2-7 NA TRBV4-3 TGCGCCAGCAGCCAAGATTTGTCTCCAGGGAACTACGAGCAGTACTTC CASSQDLSPGNYEQYF
13 NA TRBJ2-1 NA TRBV13 TGTGCCAGCAGCTTATCGGACGTCAGTGAGCAGTTCTTC CASSLSDVSEQFF
13 NA TRBJ1-1 NA TRBV6-5 TGTGCCAGCAGGGCAGTCATGAACACTGAAGCTTTCTTT CASRAVMNTEAFF
13 NA TRBJ2-7 few TRBV7-8 TGTGCCAGCAGCTTTAGCAATCATTACGAGCAGTACTTC CASSFSNHYEQYF
15 NA TRBJ2-1 NA TRBV4-1 TGCGCCAGCAGCCAAGATCCAGGGCTGTATAATGAGCAGTTCTTC CASSQDPGLYNEQFF
16 TRBD1 TRBJ1-1 NA TRBV7-6 TGTGCCAGCAGCTTAGGGGACAGGGGGAAAGGCACTGAAGCTTTCTTT CASSLGDRGKGTEAFF
18 NA TRBJ2-1 once TRBV27 TGTGCCAGCAGTTTATCTCAGGGCGCCAGGGGAACCCGCAATGAGCAGTTCTTC CASSLSQGARGTRNEQFF
15 TRBD1 TRBJ2-3 NA TRBV5-6 TGTGCCAGCAGACCAGACAGGGTCTCCACAGATACGCAGTATTTT CASRPDRVSTDTQYF
12 NA TRBJ2-7 NA TRBV4-1 TGCGCCAGCAGCCTTTTTGGTTCCGAGCAGTACTTC CASSLFGSEQYF
12 NA TRBJ1-1 NA TRBV6-5 TGTGCCAGCAGTTACGGGGACACTGAAGCTTTCTTT CASSYGDTEAFF
16 NA TRBJ2-1 NA TRBV6-6 TGTGCCAGCAGCCCCCCCGGACAGAAGGGATACAATGAGCAGTTCTTC CASSPPGQKGYNEQFF
18 NA TRBJ1-4 NA TRBV5-4 TGCGCCAGCAGCCAAGATTGGGGAATTTTGAGATCTAATGAAAAACTGTTTTTT CASSQDWGILRSNEKLFF
15 NA TRBJ1-5 NA TRBV2 TGTGCCAGCAGTGCGGGACCCTATAGCAATCAGCCCCAGCATTTT CASSAGPYSNQPQHF
14 NA TRBJ2-7 NA TRBV27 TGTGCCAGCAGTCAACAGGGGGGGAACTACGAGCAGTACTTC CASSQQGGNYEQYF